The T cell receptor beta chain under discussion was sequenced for a study of Ad26.COV2.S vaccination and SARS-CoV-2 variants. Overall study context: As a participant in COV1001, the donor was in the Ad26.COV2.S trial arm. Ad26.COV2.S given intramuscularly, once or twice 56 days apart.

To note about this clone: Its cognate antigen is unknown.

Per germline, CDR1 MGHRA and CDR2 YSYEKL. This CDR3 spans 15 amino acids. V dropped 3 bases and J dropped 7; count of bases not matched to a gene: 9. Study findings and constraints: Possibly, TCR breadth and depth analyses underestimated total T cell responses.

The protocol was immunoSEQ multiplex PCR, while the TCRdb copy is restricted to in-frame clones and leaves out a portion. The sample yields some 370,000 clones, around four fifths seen once. The sample's treatment: roughly 19 received Ad26.COV2.S at low or high dose, single or two shots; about five received placebo; per-sample allocation not given. Day 63 following the first vaccine or placebo injection was when the samples were taken. As its vector, the vaccine had Ad26, which expressed Wuhan-strain SARS-CoV-2 spike. This sequence was found in a person aged 18-65 years who received the Ad26.COV2.S COVID-19 vaccine or a placebo. The chain combines TRBV4-1 with TRBJ1-2; 9 nucleotides align to TRBD1. The sample consisted of peripheral blood, taken in a trial of Ad26.COV2.S vaccine versus placebo. This CDR3 reads CASSHASGTGSGYTF. CDR3 sequence (DNA): TGCGCCAGCAGCCATGCTTCCGGGACAGGGTCTGGCTACACCTTC.